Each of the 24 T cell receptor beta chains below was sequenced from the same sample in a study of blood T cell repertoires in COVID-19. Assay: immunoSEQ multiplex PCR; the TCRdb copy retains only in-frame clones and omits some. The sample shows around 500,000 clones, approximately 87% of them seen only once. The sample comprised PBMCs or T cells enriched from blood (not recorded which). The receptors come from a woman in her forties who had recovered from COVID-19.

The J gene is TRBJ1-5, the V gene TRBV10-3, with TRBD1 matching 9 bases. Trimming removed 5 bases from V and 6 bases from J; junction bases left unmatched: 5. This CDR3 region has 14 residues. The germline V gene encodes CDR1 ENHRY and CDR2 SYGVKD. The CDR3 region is CAISSTGGLQPQHF. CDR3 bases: TGTGCCATCAGTTCCACAGGGGGCCTTCAGCCCCAGCATTTT.

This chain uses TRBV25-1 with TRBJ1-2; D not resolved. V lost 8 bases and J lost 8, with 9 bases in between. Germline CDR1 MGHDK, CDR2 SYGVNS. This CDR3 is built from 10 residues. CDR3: CASYSGGYTF. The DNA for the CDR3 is TGTGCCAGCTACAGCGGCGGCTACACCTTC.

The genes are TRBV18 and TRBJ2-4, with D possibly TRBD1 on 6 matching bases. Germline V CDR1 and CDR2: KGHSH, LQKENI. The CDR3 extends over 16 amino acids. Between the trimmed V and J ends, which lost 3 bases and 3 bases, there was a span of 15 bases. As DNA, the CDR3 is TGTGCCAGCTCACCGGATCGACAGGTCAGCAAAAACATTCAGTACTTC. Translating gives CASSPDRQVSKNIQYF. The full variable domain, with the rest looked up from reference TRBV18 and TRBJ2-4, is NAGVMQNPRHLVRRRGQEARLRCSPMKGHSHVYWYRQLPEEGLKFMVYLQKENIIDESGMPKERFSAEFPKEGPSILRIQQVVRGDSAAYFCASSPDRQVSKNIQYFGAGTRLSVL.

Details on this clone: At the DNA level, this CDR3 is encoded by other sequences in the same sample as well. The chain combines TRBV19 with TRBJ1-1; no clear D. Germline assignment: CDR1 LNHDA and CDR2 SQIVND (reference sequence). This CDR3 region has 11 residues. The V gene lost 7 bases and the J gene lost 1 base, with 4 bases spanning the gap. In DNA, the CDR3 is TGTGCCAGTACACAGAACACTGAAGCTTTCTTT. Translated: CASTQNTEAFF.

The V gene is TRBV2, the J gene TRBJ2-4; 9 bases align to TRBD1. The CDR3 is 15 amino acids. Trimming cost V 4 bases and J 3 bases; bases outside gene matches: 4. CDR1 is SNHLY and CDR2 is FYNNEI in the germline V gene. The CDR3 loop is CASSATGGDKNIQYF. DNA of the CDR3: TGTGCCAGCAGTGCGACAGGGGGTGACAAAAACATTCAGTACTTC.

CDR3: CASSFRGSTGELFF. CDR3 DNA: TGTGCCAGCAGTTTTCGGGGAAGCACCGGGGAGCTGTTTTTT. The chain employs TRBV27 and TRBJ2-2; tentative D call: TRBD2 (5 bases). Trimming stripped 3 bases from V and 4 bases from J, with 9 bases between. The CDR3 runs 14 residues. From germline, CDR1 is MNHEY and CDR2 SMNVEV (reference sequence).

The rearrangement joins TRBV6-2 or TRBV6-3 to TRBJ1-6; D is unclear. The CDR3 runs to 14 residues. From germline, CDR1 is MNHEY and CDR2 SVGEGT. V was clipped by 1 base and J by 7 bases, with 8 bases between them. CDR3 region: CASSYYPENSPLHF. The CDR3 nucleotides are TGTGCCAGCAGTTACTACCCTGAGAATTCACCCCTCCACTTT.

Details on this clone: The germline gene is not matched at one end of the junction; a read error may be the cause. The CDR3 loop reads CASSEAGLANDEQFF. In DNA, the CDR3 is TGTGCCAGCAGCGAAGCCGGACTAGCGAACGATGAGCAGTTCTTC. This rearrangement joins TRBV2 to TRBJ2-1; 9 nucleotides agree with TRBD2. The CDR3 contains 15 residues. Germline CDR1 SNHLY, CDR2 FYNNEI.

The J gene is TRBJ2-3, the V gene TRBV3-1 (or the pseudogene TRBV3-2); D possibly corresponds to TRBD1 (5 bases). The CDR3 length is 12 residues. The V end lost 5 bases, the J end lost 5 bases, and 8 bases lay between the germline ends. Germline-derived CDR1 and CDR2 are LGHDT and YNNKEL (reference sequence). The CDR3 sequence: CASSFREDTQYF. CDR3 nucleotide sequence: TGTGCCAGCAGCTTCAGGGAAGATACGCAGTATTTT.

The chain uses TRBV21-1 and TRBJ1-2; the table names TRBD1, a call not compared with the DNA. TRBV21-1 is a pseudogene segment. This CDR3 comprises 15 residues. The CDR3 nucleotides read TGTGCCAGCAGCAAAGAAGCAGGGAAGGACTATGGCTACACCTTC. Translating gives CASSKEAGKDYGYTF.

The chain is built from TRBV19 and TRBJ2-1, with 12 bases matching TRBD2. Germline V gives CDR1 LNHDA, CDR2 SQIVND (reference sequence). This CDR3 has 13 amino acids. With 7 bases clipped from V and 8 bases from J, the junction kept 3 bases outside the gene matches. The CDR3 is CASKRLAGDEQFF. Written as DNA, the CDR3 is TGTGCCAGTAAACGACTAGCGGGAGATGAGCAGTTCTTC.

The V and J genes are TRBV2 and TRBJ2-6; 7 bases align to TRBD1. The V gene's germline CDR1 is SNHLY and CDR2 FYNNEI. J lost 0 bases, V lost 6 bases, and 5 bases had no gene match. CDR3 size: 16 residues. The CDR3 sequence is CASRPGGGSGANVLTF. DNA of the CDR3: TGTGCCAGCAGGCCAGGGGGTGGCTCTGGGGCCAACGTCCTGACTTTC.

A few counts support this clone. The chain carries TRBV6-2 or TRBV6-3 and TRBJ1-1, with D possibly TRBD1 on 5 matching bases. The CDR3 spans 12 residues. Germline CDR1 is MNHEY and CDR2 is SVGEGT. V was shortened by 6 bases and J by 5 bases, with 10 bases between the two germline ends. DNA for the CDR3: TGTGCCAGCAGCTCAGGGAGGACTGAAGCTTTCTTT. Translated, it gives CASSSGRTEAFF.

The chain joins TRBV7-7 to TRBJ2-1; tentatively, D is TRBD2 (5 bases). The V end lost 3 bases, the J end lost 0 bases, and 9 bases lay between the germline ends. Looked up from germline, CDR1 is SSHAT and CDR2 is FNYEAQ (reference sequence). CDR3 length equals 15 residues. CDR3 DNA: TGTGCCAGCAGCTTTGGGGAGAGCTCCTACAATGAGCAGTTCTTC. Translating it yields CASSFGESSYNEQFF.

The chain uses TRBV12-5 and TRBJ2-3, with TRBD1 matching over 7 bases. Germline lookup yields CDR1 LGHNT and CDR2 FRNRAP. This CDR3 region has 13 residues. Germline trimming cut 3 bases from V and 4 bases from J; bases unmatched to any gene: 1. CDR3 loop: CASGLTGADTQYF. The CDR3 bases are TGTGCTAGTGGTTTAACAGGGGCAGATACGCAGTATTTT.

The CDR3 protein is CASSLRVSYEQYF. CDR3 bases: TGTGCCAGCAGTCTTAGAGTCTCCTACGAGCAGTACTTC. V is TRBV12-3 or TRBV12-4 and J is TRBJ2-7; no firm D call. The CDR3 is 13 amino acids. V was pared by 5 bases and J by 0 bases, with 8 bases between.

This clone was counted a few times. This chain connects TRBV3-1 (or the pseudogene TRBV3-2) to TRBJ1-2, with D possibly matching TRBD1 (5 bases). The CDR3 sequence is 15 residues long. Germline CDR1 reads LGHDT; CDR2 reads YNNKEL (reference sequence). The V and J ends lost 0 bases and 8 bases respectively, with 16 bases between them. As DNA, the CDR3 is TGTGCCAGCAGCCAAGATCTGGGGGGTACACGCGGCTACACCTTC. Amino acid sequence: CASSQDLGGTRGYTF.

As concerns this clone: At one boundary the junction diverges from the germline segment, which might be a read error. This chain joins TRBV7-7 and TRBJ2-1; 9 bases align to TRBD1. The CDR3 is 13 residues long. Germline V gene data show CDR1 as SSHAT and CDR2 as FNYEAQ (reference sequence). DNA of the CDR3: TGTGCTAGCAGCCACCGACAGGGGGATGAGCAGTTCTTC. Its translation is CASSHRQGDEQFF. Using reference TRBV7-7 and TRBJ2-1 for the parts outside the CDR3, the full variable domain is GAGVSQSPRYKVTKRGQDVTLRCDPISSHATLYWYQQALGQGPEFLTYFNYEAQPDKSGLPSDRFSAERPEGSISTLTIQRTEQRDSAMYRCASSHRQGDEQFFGPGTRLTVL.

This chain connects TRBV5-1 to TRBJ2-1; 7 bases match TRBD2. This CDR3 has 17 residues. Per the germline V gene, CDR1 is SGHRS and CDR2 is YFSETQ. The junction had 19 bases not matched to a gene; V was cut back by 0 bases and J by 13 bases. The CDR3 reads CASSLDGRGTGHNCQFF. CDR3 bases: TGCGCCAGCAGCTTGGATGGGCGGGGGACGGGTCACAATTGTCAGTTCTTC.

The CDR3 reads CAISVRDNLSGNTIYF. Written as DNA, the CDR3 is TGTGCCATCAGTGTTCGAGACAACCTCTCTGGAAACACCATATATTTT. The chain employs TRBV10-3 and TRBJ1-3; D uncertain. Germline V gene sequence: CDR1 ENHRY, CDR2 SYGVKD. Trimming took off 4 bases at V and 0 bases at J, with 13 bases between the two ends. The CDR3 is 16 residues long.

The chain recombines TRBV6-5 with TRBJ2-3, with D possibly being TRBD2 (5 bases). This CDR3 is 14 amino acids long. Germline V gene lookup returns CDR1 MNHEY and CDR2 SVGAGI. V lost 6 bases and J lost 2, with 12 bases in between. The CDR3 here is CASSYGLDTDTQYF. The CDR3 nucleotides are TGTGCCAGCAGCTACGGACTGGACACAGATACGCAGTATTTT.

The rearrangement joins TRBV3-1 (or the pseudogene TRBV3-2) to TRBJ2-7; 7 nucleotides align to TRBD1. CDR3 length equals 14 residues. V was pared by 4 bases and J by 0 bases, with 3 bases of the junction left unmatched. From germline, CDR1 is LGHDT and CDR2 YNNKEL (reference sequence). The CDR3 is CASSPQGSSYEQYF. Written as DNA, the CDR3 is TGTGCCAGCAGCCCACAGGGGAGCTCCTACGAGCAGTACTTC.

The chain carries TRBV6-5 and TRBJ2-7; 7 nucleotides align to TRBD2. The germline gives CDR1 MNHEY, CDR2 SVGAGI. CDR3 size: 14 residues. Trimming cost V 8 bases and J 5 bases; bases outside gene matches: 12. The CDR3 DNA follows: TGTGCCAGCCGGGTGGGCGGGAGTGGCGACGAGCAGTACTTC. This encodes CASRVGGSGDEQYF.

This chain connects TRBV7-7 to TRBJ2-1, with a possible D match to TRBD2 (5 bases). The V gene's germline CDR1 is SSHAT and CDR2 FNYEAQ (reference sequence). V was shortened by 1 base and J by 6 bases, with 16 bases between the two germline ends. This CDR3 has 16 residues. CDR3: CASSLVFKDGGNEQFF. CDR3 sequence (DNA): TGTGCCAGCAGCTTAGTGTTCAAGGACGGAGGCAATGAGCAGTTCTTC.